This TCR beta chain was retrieved from a study of T cell responses to AZD1222 COVID-19 vaccine. Points from the study as a whole: Just five to seven people given AZD1222 tested seropositive at baseline. Dominant CD4 TCR responses targeted spike regions 160-218 and 743-854. Every sample of the repertoires postdated the peak T cell response. Unmutated regions of variants are reportedly targeted by nearly half of spike-specific TCRs.

About this clone: What it binds is unknown.

Measured with immunoSEQ multiplex PCR; TCRdb has only the in-frame clones, and not every one. This repertoire includes over 120,000 clones. CDR3 length equals 18 residues. Trimming removed 5 bases from V and 1 base from J, with 21 bases in between. CDR1 MNHEY and CDR2 SMNVEV come from the germline V gene (reference sequence). The sequence came from an adult in good health. Source material: peripheral blood. This chain uses TRBV27 with TRBJ1-5; possible D gene TRBD1, 6 bases. The CDR3 sequence: CASSLNGGRVPSNQPQHF. The DNA of the CDR3 is TGTGCCAGCAGTCTAAATGGGGGCCGGGTCCCAAGCAATCAGCCCCAGCATTTT.